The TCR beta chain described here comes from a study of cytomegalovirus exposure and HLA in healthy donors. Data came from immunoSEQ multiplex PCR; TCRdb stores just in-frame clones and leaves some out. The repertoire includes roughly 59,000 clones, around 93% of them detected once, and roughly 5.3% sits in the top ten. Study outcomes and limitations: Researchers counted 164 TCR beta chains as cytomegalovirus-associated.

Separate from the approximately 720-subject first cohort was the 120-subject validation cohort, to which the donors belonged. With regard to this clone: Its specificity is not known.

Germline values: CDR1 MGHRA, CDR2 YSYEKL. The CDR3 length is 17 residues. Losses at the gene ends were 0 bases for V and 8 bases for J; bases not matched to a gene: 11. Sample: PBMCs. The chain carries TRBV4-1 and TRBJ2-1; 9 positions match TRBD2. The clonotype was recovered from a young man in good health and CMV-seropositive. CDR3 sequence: CASSQDSIASGAHEQFF. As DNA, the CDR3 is TGCGCCAGCAGCCAAGATAGTATAGCTAGCGGGGCTCATGAGCAGTTCTTC.